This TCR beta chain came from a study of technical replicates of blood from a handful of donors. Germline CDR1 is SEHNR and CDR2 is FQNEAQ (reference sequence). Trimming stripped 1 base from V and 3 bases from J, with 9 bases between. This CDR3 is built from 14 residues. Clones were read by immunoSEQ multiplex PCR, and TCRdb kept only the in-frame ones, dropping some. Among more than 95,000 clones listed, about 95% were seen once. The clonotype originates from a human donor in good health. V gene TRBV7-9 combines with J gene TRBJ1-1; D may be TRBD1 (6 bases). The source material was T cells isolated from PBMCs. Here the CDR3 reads CASSLDRAYTEAFF. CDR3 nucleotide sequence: TGTGCCAGCAGCTTAGACAGGGCCTACACTGAAGCTTTCTTT.